This T cell receptor beta chain derives from a study of blood T cell repertoires in COVID-19. This table comes from immunoSEQ multiplex PCR, and its TCRdb copy is limited to in-frame clones, with some not included. The sample lists under 150,000 clones, approximately 82% occurring once. Germline-derived CDR1 and CDR2 are MNHNY and SVGAGI (reference sequence). There are 15 residues in the CDR3. Trimming removed 6 bases from V and 4 bases from J; junction bases left unmatched: 7. The TCR was taken from a man between 70 and 80 years old with active or convalescent COVID-19. The sample consisted of peripheral blood. The chain carries TRBV6-6 and TRBJ2-1, with 9 bases identical to TRBD2. The DNA for the CDR3 is TGTGCCAGCAGCAAGACTAGCGGAATTTACAATGAGCAGTTCTTC. Translating it yields CASSKTSGIYNEQFF.